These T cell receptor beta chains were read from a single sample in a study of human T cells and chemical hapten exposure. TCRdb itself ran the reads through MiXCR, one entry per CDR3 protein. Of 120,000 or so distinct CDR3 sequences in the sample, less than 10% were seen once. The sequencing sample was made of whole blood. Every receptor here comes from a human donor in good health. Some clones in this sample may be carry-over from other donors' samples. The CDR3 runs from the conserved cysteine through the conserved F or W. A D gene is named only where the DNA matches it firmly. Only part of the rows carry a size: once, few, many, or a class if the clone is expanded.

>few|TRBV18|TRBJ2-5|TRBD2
CASSPLERGEYSETQYF
TGTGCCAGCTCACCACTCGAGCGGGGGGAATACTCGGAGACCCAGTACTTC
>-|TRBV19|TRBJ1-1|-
CASSIGWGIENTEAFF
TGTGCCAGTAGTATCGGTTGGGGAATCGAGAACACTGAAGCTTTCTTT
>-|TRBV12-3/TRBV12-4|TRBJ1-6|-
CASSFADRAVPDSPLHF
TGTGCCAGCAGTTTCGCTGACAGAGCCGTCCCGGATTCACCCCTCCACTTT
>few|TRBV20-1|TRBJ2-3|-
CSARSGRGENTDTQYF
TGCAGTGCTAGATCGGGTCGCGGGGAGAACACAGATACGCAGTATTTT
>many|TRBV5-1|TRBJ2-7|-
CASSLSGTDSYEQYF
TGCGCCAGCAGTCTTTCCGGGACGGACTCCTACGAGCAGTACTTC
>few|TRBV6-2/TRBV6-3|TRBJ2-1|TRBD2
CASSYRDRVAGGPDNEQFF
TGTGCCAGCAGTTACCGGGACAGAGTAGCGGGAGGGCCCGATAATGAGCAGTTCTTC
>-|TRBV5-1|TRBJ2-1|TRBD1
CASSRDRGYEQFF
TGCGCCAGCAGCCGGGACAGGGGCTATGAGCAGTTCTTC
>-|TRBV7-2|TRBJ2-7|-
CASSLNFYEQYF
TGTGCCAGCAGCTTAAATTTCTACGAGCAGTACTTC
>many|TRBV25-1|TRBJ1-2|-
CASSTFETANYGYTF
TGTGCCAGCAGCACCTTCGAGACAGCTAACTATGGCTACACCTTC
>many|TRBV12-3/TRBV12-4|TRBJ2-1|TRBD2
CASRPGLEGNEQFF
TGTGCCAGCAGGCCGGGACTAGAGGGAAATGAGCAGTTCTTC
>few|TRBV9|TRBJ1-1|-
CASSVAGGLNTEAFF
TGTGCCAGCAGCGTAGCTGGGGGCCTGAACACTGAAGCTTTCTTT
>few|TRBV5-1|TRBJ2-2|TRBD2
CASGGGLAGTGELFF
TGCGCCAGCGGCGGGGGACTCGCGGGCACCGGGGAGCTGTTTTTT
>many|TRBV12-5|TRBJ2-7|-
CASGGGDSYEQYF
TGTGCTAGTGGTGGCGGAGACTCCTACGAGCAGTACTTC
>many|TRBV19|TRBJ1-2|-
CASSQDSVNYGYTF
TGTGCCAGTTCCCAGGACAGCGTTAACTATGGCTACACCTTC
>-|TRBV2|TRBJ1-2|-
CASLRDYGYTF
TGTGCCAGCCTCCGGGACTATGGCTACACCTTC
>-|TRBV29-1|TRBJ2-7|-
CSAWDAYEQYF
TGCAGCGCTTGGGATGCCTACGAGCAGTACTTC
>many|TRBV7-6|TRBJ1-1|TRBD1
CASSPSPRTGREAFF
TGTGCCAGCAGCCCCTCTCCCAGGACAGGCCGCGAGGCTTTCTTT
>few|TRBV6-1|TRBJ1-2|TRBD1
CASSPRDRAGVDYTF
TGTGCCAGCAGTCCCCGGGACAGGGCTGGAGTCGACTACACCTTC
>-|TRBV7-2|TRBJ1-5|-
CASSLDSQPQHF
TGTGCCAGCAGCCTTGACAGCCAGCCCCAGCATTTT
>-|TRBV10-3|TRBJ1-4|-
CAISESAEKLFF
TGTGCCATCAGTGAGTCGGCTGAGAAACTGTTTTTT
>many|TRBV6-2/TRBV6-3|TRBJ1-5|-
CASESGYSNQPQHF
TGTGCCAGCGAATCGGGTTATAGCAATCAGCCCCAGCATTTT
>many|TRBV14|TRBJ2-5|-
CASSQTGGSQERTQYF
TGTGCCAGCAGCCAAACCGGCGGAAGTCAAGAAAGGACCCAGTACTTC
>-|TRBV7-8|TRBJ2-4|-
CASSLARGAKNIQYF
TGTGCCAGCAGCTTAGCGCGAGGGGCCAAAAACATTCAGTACTTC
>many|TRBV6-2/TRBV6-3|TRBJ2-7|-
CASRTAQGYEQYF
TGTGCCAGCAGGACCGCTCAGGGCTACGAGCAGTACTTC
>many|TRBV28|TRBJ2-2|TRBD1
CASSGTESTTGELFF
TGTGCCAGCAGTGGGACAGAATCAACTACCGGGGAGCTGTTTTTT
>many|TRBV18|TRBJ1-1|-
CASSQDVYTEAFF
TGTGCCAGCTCACAAGACGTATACACTGAAGCTTTCTTT
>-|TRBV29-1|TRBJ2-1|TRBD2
CSGLAGGRNEQFF
TGCAGCGGACTAGCGGGAGGGAGGAATGAGCAGTTCTTC
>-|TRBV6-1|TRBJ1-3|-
CASSALDSSGNTIYF
TGTGCCAGCAGTGCTCTGGACAGCTCTGGAAACACCATATATTTT
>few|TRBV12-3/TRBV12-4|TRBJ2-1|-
CASSLGRNNEQFF
TGTGCCAGCAGTTTGGGGCGGAACAATGAGCAGTTCTTC
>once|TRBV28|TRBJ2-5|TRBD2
CASSFGTSGAEETQYF
TGTGCCAGCAGCTTTGGGACTAGCGGGGCCGAAGAGACCCAGTACTTC
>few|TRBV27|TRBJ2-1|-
CASRQGGGSYNEQFF
TGTGCCAGCAGACAAGGGGGTGGCTCCTACAATGAGCAGTTCTTC
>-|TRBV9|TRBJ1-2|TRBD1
CASSVAQGAVDYGYTF
TGTGCCAGCAGCGTAGCTCAGGGGGCAGTTGACTATGGCTACACCTTC
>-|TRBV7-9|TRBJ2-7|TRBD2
CASSRLAGGSYEQYF
TGTGCCAGCAGCAGACTAGCGGGGGGCTCCTACGAGCAGTACTTC
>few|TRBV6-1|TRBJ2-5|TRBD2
CASSGTSGYQETQYF
TGTGCCAGCAGTGGGACTAGCGGGTACCAAGAGACCCAGTACTTC
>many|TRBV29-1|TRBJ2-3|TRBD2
CSVAGLAADTQYF
TGCAGCGTTGCTGGACTAGCGGCAGATACGCAGTATTTT
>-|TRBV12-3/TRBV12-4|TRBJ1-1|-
CASSPSSRTAFF
TGTGCCAGCAGTCCGTCGTCTAGAACAGCTTTCTTT
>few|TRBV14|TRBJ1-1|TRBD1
CASSLGTGGRTEAFF
TGTGCCAGCAGCCTTGGGACAGGGGGCAGGACTGAAGCTTTCTTT
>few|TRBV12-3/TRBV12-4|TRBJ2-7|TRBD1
CASRGGQAYEQYF
TGTGCCAGCAGGGGGGGACAGGCCTACGAGCAGTACTTC
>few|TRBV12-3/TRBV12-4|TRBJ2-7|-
CASSDKAGQYF
TGTGCCAGCAGTGACAAGGCGGGACAGTACTTC
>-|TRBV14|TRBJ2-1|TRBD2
CASSRREDYNEQFF
TGTGCCAGCAGCCGGCGGGAGGACTACAATGAGCAGTTCTTC
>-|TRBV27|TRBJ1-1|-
CASSLQGSFTEAFF
TGTGCCAGCAGTTTGCAGGGTTCTTTCACTGAAGCTTTCTTT
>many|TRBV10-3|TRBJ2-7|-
CAISEGISMGYEQYF
TGTGCCATCAGTGAAGGGATCTCGATGGGGTACGAGCAGTACTTC
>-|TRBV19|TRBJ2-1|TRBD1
CASSKGARYNEQFF
TGTGCCAGTAGTAAGGGGGCCAGGTACAATGAGCAGTTCTTC
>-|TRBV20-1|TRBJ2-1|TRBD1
CSARDPQGDWNEQFF
TGCAGTGCTAGAGATCCCCAGGGGGATTGGAATGAGCAGTTCTTC
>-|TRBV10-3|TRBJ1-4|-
CAISEPTNEKLFF
TGTGCCATCAGTGAACCAACTAATGAAAAACTGTTTTTT
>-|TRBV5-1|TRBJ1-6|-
CASSFGGSSYNSPLHF
TGCGCCAGCAGCTTTGGCGGGAGCTCCTATAATTCACCCCTCCACTTT
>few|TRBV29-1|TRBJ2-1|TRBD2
CSAGTSGRLNEQFF
TGCAGCGCCGGGACTAGCGGGAGGCTAAATGAGCAGTTCTTC
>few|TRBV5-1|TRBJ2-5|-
CASRREETQYF
TGCGCCAGCAGACGAGAAGAGACCCAGTACTTC
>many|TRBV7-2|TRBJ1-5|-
CASSLGGQGQPQHF
TGTGCCAGCAGCTTAGGGGGTCAAGGCCAGCCCCAGCATTTT
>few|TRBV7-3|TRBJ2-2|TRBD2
CASSLSPGTSGTGELFF
TGTGCCAGCAGCTTATCTCCAGGGACTAGCGGAACCGGGGAGCTGTTTTTT
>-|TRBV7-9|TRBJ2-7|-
CASSRTTSLHEQYF
TGTGCCAGCAGCCGAACCACTAGCCTGCACGAGCAGTACTTC
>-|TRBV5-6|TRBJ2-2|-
CASSPDGQTNTGELFF
TGTGCCAGCAGCCCCGACGGACAGACGAACACCGGGGAGCTGTTTTTT
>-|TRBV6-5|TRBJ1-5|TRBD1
CASRVDRDSNQPQHF
TGTGCCAGCAGGGTGGACAGGGATAGCAATCAGCCCCAGCATTTT
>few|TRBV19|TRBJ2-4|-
CASSMDSLAKNIQYF
TGTGCCAGTAGTATGGACAGTCTAGCCAAAAACATTCAGTACTTC